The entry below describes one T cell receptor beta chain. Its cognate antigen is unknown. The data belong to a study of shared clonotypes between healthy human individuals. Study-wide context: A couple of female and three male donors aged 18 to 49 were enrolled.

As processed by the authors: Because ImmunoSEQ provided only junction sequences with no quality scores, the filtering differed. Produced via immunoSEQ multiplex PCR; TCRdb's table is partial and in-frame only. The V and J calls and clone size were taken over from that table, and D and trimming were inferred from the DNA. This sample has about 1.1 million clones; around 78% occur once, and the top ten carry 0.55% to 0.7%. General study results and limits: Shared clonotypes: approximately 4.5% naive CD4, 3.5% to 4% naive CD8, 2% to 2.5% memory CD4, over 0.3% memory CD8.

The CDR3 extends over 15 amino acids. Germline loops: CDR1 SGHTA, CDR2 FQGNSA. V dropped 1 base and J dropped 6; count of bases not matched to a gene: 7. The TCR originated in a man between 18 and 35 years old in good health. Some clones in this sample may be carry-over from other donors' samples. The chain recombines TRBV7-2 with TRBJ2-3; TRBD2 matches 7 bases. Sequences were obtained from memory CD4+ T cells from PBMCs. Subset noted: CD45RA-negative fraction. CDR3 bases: TGTGCCAGCAGCTTAGAGGGACTACTCTCCGATACGCAGTATTTT. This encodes CASSLEGLLSDTQYF.